This entry is about one T cell receptor beta chain. Its antigen is currently unknown. This record comes from a study of STAT5B mutations in CD4+ large granular lymphocyte leukemia. Healthy controls were blood donor buffy coats. Using immunoSEQ multiplex PCR, the repertoire was profiled, and TCRdb retains in-frame clones only, with some absent. The sample holds fewer than 40,000 clones, about four fifths seen once. The study, taken as a whole, reports: Without putative leukemic clones, patient CD4-sorted repertoires remained more clonal than healthy CD4+ repertoires.

The sequence was collected from a human donor in good health. The sample taken for sequencing was CD4+ T cells from blood buffy coats.

The CDR3 DNA reads as TGTGCCAGCAGCCCCTACTGGGGGGACGATGGCTACACCTTC. Its translation: CASSPYWGDDGYTF. The rearrangement links TRBV5-5 to TRBJ1-2, with D perhaps matching TRBD1 (5 bases). Between the trimmed V and J ends, which lost 4 bases and 6 bases, there was a span of 16 bases. Germline CDR1 and CDR2: SGHKS and YYEKEE (reference sequence). This CDR3 is built from 14 residues.